Given below is one T cell receptor beta chain in context. Its matching antigen is unknown. Primers included in the PCR were 60 Vbeta and 13 Jbeta primers. Original processing methods: The count from a later analysis was about 80 million unique TCR beta chains, some 12 million of them shared. TCRdb's copy holds only in-frame clones and misses some; the assay was immunoSEQ multiplex PCR. V, J and clone size reflect that table, while D and trimming were determined from the DNA. The sample contains fewer than 250,000 clones, around 79% of which appear only once. The data are from a study of cytomegalovirus exposure and HLA in healthy donors. Study-wide findings and caveats: The authors enumerated over 150 TCR beta chains as linked to cytomegalovirus. Differences between HLA loci emerged in a later analysis of TCR association rates, with DRB1 most and HLA-C fewest. Follow-up analysis seemed to connect common viral pathogens with several of the most significant clusters identified.

Trimming removed 1 base from V and 5 bases from J; junction bases left unmatched: 12. Germline V gene data show CDR1 as SQVTM and CDR2 as ANQGSEA. The CDR3 spans 16 residues. The source of this sequence is a woman under 30 in good health and CMV-seronegative. V usage is TRBV29-1 and J usage is TRBJ2-5, with 8 bases that match TRBD2. Material: PBMCs. This chain's CDR3 is CSVEGFAAAGAETQYF. The CDR3 nucleotides are TGCAGCGTTGAAGGGTTCGCGGCAGCGGGAGCGGAGACCCAGTACTTC.